Presented here are 2 T cell receptor beta chains from one specimen sequenced in a study of OX40 agonist ivuxolimab in advanced cancers. The protocol was immunoSEQ multiplex PCR, while the TCRdb copy is restricted to in-frame clones and leaves out a portion. The table has about 70,000 clones, just over 85% seen once. Sequenced material: CD4+ or CD8+ T cells sorted from blood, taken in a trial of the OX40 agonist ivuxolimab. The receptors come from an adult with an advanced solid tumor such as melanoma, head and neck, liver or kidney cancer.

This chain connects TRBV28 to TRBJ1-1, with D unresolved. Germline assignment: CDR1 MDHEN and CDR2 SYDVKM. CDR3 length: 14 amino acids. Trimming removed 7 bases from V and 0 bases from J, with 12 bases in between. Here the CDR3 DNA reads TGTGCCAGCAAGACCACGGGATTGAACACTGAAGCTTTCTTT. Translating it yields CASKTTGLNTEAFF.

In its sample, this clone was seen once. CDR3: CASRLRGTGGTDTQYF. The CDR3 DNA follows: TGCGCCAGCAGACTAAGGGGGACAGGGGGCACAGATACGCAGTATTTT. The chain has TRBV5-1 and TRBJ2-3, with 10 positions matching TRBD1. The CDR3 is 16 residues long. Trimming removed 5 bases from V and 1 base from J; junction bases left unmatched: 7. CDR1 and CDR2 from the germline V gene are SGHRS and YFSETQ.